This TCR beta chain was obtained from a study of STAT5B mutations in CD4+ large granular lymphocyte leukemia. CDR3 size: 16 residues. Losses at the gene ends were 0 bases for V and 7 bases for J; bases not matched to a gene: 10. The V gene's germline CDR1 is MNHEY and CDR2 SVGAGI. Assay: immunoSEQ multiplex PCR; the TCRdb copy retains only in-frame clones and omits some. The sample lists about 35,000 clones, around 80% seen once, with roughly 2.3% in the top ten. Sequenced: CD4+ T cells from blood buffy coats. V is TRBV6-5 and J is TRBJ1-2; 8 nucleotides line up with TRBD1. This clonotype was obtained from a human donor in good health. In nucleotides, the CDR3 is TGTGCCAGCAGTTACTCTGGCCGACAGGGGCTTTCTGGCTACACCTTC. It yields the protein CASSYSGRQGLSGYTF.